This T cell receptor beta chain was found in a study of T cell repertoires in ileal Crohn's disease. Study-wide context: Median disease duration was about 7.9 years; approximately 32% smoked at surgery. Study outcomes and limitations: Endoscopic recurrence occurred in every patient whose clonality exceeded 26.8%.

Measured with immunoSEQ multiplex PCR; TCRdb has only the in-frame clones, and not every one. Among 2,500 to 3,000 clones, 90% were seen once, and the ten largest hold about 2%. V shed 4 bases, J shed 0 bases, and the junction held 10 bases outside the gene matches. This CDR3 comprises 17 residues. Germline V gene data show CDR1 as SGDLS and CDR2 as YYNGEE. The sorted cells were lamina propria lymphocytes from surgical specimens, first isolated by density gradient. Only one count was recorded for this clone. The antigen remains unidentified. The chain carries TRBV9 and TRBJ2-3, with 8 bases matching TRBD2. This clonotype originated in an adult with Crohn's disease. Sequencing was carried out using CD4+ T cells sorted from the ileum. The CDR3 loop is CASSSPRQRGSTDTQYF. CDR3 nucleotides: TGTGCCAGCAGCTCACCCAGACAGCGGGGGAGCACAGATACGCAGTATTTT.